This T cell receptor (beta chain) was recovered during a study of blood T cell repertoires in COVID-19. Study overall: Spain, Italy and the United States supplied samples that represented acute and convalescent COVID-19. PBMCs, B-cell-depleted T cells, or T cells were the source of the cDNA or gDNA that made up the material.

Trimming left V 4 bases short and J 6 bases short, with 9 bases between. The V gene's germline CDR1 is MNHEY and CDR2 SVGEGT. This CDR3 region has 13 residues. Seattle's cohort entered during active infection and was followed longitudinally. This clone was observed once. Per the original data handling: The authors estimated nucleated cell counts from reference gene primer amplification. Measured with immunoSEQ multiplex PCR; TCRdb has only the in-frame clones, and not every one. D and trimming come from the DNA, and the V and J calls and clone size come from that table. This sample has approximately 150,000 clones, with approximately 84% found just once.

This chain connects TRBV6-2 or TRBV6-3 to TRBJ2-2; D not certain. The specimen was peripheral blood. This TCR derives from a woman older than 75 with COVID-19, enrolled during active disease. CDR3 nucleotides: TGTGCCAGCAGTTTGCGTCGGTCCGGGGAGCTGTTTTTT. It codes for CASSLRRSGELFF.